The 29 T cell receptor beta chains reported below all come from one sample, sequenced in a study of T cells in Graves' hyperthyroidism and ophthalmopathy. RNA transcripts were the template for amplifying TCR beta CDR3 regions. The TCR CDR3 first-round RT-PCR relied on the HTBI primer set. From the multiplex PCR reads, TCRdb called clonotypes with MiXCR, one entry per CDR3 protein. This table holds over 150,000 distinct CDR3 sequences, about 15% found once. What was sequenced was blood. The receptors here all came from a woman between 50 and 59 years old with Graves' hyperthyroidism.

This clonotype was observed many times. The chain recombines TRBV12-3 or TRBV12-4 with TRBJ2-3; the match to TRBD2 covers 7 bases. Trimming at V came to 1 base and at J to 2 bases, leaving 9 bases not matched to a gene. The CDR3 runs to 17 residues. The chain's CDR3 is CASSLGTRGRNTDTQYF. CDR3 nucleotide sequence: TGTGCCAGCAGTTTAGGGACTAGGGGCCGAAACACAGATACGCAGTATTTT.

This clonotype occurred a few times. This chain joins TRBV5-1 and TRBJ1-2, with TRBD1 matching over 10 bases. The V and J ends lost 4 bases and 8 bases, in that order; junction bases with no gene match: 14. The germline gives CDR1 SGHRS, CDR2 YFSETQ. The CDR3 has 16 residues. CDR3: CASSPSPGTGVRGYTF. CDR3 in DNA: TGCGCCAGCAGCCCCTCCCCCGGGACAGGGGTTAGAGGCTACACCTTC.

This clonotype was found many times. The V and J genes are TRBV5-1 and TRBJ2-7, with a tentative D call TRBD1 (5 bases). The CDR3 extends over 13 amino acids. From germline, CDR1 is SGHRS and CDR2 YFSETQ. V was cut by 4 bases and J by 3 bases, with 11 bases left in between. CDR3 amino acids: CASSPGQIYEQYF. The CDR3 DNA reads as TGCGCCAGCAGCCCAGGACAAATCTACGAGCAGTACTTC.

This clonotype was found a few times. The chain is built from TRBV10-2 and TRBJ1-2; 9 bases match TRBD1. Germline V gene lookup returns CDR1 WSHSY and CDR2 SAAADI. V lost 3 bases to trimming and J lost 3 bases; unmatched junction nucleotides: 5. The CDR3 sequence is 15 residues long. The CDR3 loop is CASSESGQGDYGYTF. The CDR3 region has the DNA TGCGCCAGCAGTGAATCGGGACAGGGCGACTATGGCTACACCTTC.

This clonotype has a handful of counts. The V call is TRBV27, the J call TRBJ2-3; D might be TRBD2 (6 bases). Trimming cost V 2 bases and J 4 bases, with 10 bases left between them. Germline V lookup: CDR1 MNHEY, CDR2 SMNVEV (reference sequence). The length of the CDR3 is 14 residues. In nucleotides, the CDR3 is TGTGCCAGCAGTTTACGGGAGTACTCAGATACGCAGTATTTT. Translating gives CASSLREYSDTQYF.

The chain recombines TRBV12-3 or TRBV12-4 with TRBJ1-1; unclear D gene. This CDR3 region has 15 residues. Trimming removed 7 bases from V and 2 bases from J, with 17 bases in between. Written as DNA, the CDR3 is TGTGCCAGCAACCTCCTGGGCGGGGATAACACTGAAGCTTTCTTT. Translated: CASNLLGGDNTEAFF.

This chain connects TRBV19 to TRBJ1-1; the match to TRBD1 covers 7 bases. The CDR3 has 17 amino acids. CDR1 is LNHDA and CDR2 is SQIVND in the germline V gene (reference sequence). Unmatched junction bases numbered 25, after V lost 6 bases and J lost 12 bases. CDR3 DNA sequence: TGTGCCAGTAGGCCTACAGATACGACAGGGAAGGTGATTGGGTCTTTCTTT. It codes for CASRPTDTTGKVIGSFF.

For this clonotype: A clone one base away is much larger, so this may be a read error. The chain uses TRBV6-1 and TRBJ2-1, with 7 bases aligning to TRBD2. This CDR3 is built from 14 residues. CDR1 MNHNS and CDR2 SASEGT come from the germline V gene. The V segment lost 8 bases and the J segment 6 bases; nucleotides outside the gene matches: 10. As DNA, the CDR3 is TGTGCCAGCCTCCGCGGGGGAGTGAGCAATGAGCAGTTCTTC. Its protein is CASLRGGVSNEQFF.

This clonotype was seen a handful of times. The chain recombines TRBV5-1 with TRBJ1-5; unclear D gene. CDR3 length: 16 residues. Between the trimmed V and J ends, which lost 5 bases and 0 bases, there was a span of 15 bases. The germline gives CDR1 SGHRS, CDR2 YFSETQ. CDR3 in amino acids: CASSSRLKYSNQPQHF. CDR3 in DNA: TGCGCCAGCAGTTCACGACTGAAATATAGCAATCAGCCCCAGCATTTT.

V gene TRBV7-9 combines with J gene TRBJ2-1; TRBD2 matches at 11 bases. The CDR3 has 14 amino acids. Germline V gives CDR1 SEHNR, CDR2 FQNEAQ (reference sequence). V was pared by 5 bases and J by 7 bases, with 4 bases of the junction left unmatched. CDR3: CASSRTSGLNEQFF. For the CDR3, the DNA is TGTGCCAGCAGCCGGACTAGCGGGTTGAATGAGCAGTTCTTC.

This clonotype was seen many times. The V call is TRBV7-3, the J call TRBJ2-3; 7 bases are a match to TRBD2. Germline values: CDR1 SGHTA, CDR2 FQGTGA. CDR3 length equals 15 residues. V dropped 5 bases and J dropped 1; count of bases not matched to a gene: 6. CDR3 sequence reads: CASSQLATRTDTQYF. As DNA, the CDR3 is TGTGCCAGCAGCCAACTAGCGACCCGCACAGATACGCAGTATTTT. Full variable domain (outside the CDR3, taken from reference TRBV7-3 and TRBJ2-3): GAGVSQTPSNKVTEKGKYVELRCDPISGHTALYWYRQSLGQGPEFLIYFQGTGAADDSGLPNDRFFAVRPEGSVSTLKIQRTERGDSAVYLCASSQLATRTDTQYFGPGTRLTVL.

This clonotype has only a few counts. Its ends do not fully match the called genes, so a read error is possible. The chain is built from TRBV30 and TRBJ1-5, with D possibly matching TRBD1 (5 bases). CDR3 size: 13 residues. Germline-derived CDR1 and CDR2 are GTSNPN and SVGIG (reference sequence). The DNA for the CDR3 is TGTGCCTGGGGGGCGCTTAGCGATCAGCCCCAGCATTTT. This sequence encodes CAWGALSDQPQHF.

The V gene is TRBV6-1, the J gene TRBJ2-5; D may be TRBD2 (6 bases). Trimming took 3 bases from V and 1 from J, leaving 15 bases between them. The CDR3 runs to 16 residues. Germline V gene sequence: CDR1 MNHNS, CDR2 SASEGT. CDR3 sequence reads: CASSDQGLGLQETQYF. The CDR3 nucleotides are TGTGCCAGCAGTGACCAGGGACTCGGCCTCCAAGAGACCCAGTACTTC.

Many counts were recorded for this clonotype. The V and J genes are TRBV5-1 and TRBJ2-5, with a weak D call TRBD1 (5 bases). The CDR3 has 14 amino acids. V was trimmed by 3 bases and J by 4 bases, leaving 13 bases between them. Looked up from germline, CDR1 is SGHRS and CDR2 is YFSETQ. CDR3 loop: CASSSQGNGETQYF. The CDR3 nucleotides are TGCGCCAGCAGCTCGCAGGGTAACGGAGAGACCCAGTACTTC.

This clonotype was detected a few times. The V call is TRBV6-1, the J call TRBJ2-7; maybe TRBD2 (5 bases). V lost 6 bases, J lost 0 bases, and 6 bases lay in between. Germline V gene lookup returns CDR1 MNHNS and CDR2 SASEGT. This CDR3 is built from 12 residues. Here the CDR3 reads CASRRDSYEQYF. In DNA form, the CDR3 reads TGTGCCAGCAGGAGGGACTCCTACGAGCAGTACTTC.

The chain recombines TRBV2 with TRBJ2-1, with 9 bases lining up with TRBD2. Trimming removed 5 bases from V and 2 bases from J; junction bases left unmatched: 10. The CDR3 spans 17 residues. CDR1 SNHLY and CDR2 FYNNEI come from the germline V gene. CDR3 nucleotide sequence: TGTGCCAGCAGTCCACAACTAGCGGGTTGGGCCTACAATGAGCAGTTCTTC. It translates to CASSPQLAGWAYNEQFF.

This clonotype was observed at least ten times. The rearrangement links TRBV20-1 to TRBJ1-2, with D maybe TRBD1 (5 bases). V lost 0 bases and J 0 bases, leaving 11 bases between the germline ends. Germline V gene sequence: CDR1 DFQATT, CDR2 SNEGSKA (reference sequence). This CDR3 contains 15 residues. The CDR3 reads CSARDLDSSNYGYTF. CDR3 nucleotides: TGCAGTGCTAGAGATCTAGACAGCTCTAACTATGGCTACACCTTC.

The CDR3: CASSLAPGLRDGYTF. CDR3 DNA sequence: TGCGCCAGCAGCTTAGCGCCTGGATTGCGGGATGGCTACACCTTC. The rearrangement links TRBV5-1 to TRBJ1-2; D is ambiguous. V was pared by 2 bases and J by 6 bases, with 17 bases between. Germline V gene data show CDR1 as SGHRS and CDR2 as YFSETQ. This CDR3 is built from 15 residues.

V is TRBV5-1 and J is TRBJ2-7; D remains ambiguous. The V and J ends lost 1 base and 0 bases respectively, with 8 bases between them. Germline CDR1 is SGHRS and CDR2 is YFSETQ. The CDR3 extends over 14 amino acids. Here the CDR3 DNA reads TGCGCCAGCAGCTTGAAAACAAACTCCTACGAGCAGTACTTC. It translates to CASSLKTNSYEQYF. The variable domain in full, completed from reference TRBV5-1 and TRBJ2-7, reads KAGVTQTPRYLIKTRGQQVTLSCSPISGHRSVSWYQQTPGQGLQFLFEYFSETQRNKGNFPGRFSGRQFSNSRSEMNVSTLELGDSALYLCASSLKTNSYEQYFGPGTRLTVT.

This clonotype was recorded at least ten times. The V gene is TRBV7-9, the J gene TRBJ1-1; D not resolved. The CDR3 loop spans 16 amino acids. Trimming took off 1 base at V and 5 bases at J, with 17 bases between the two ends. Germline V gives CDR1 SEHNR, CDR2 FQNEAQ (reference sequence). The CDR3 reads CASSLDFLGVRTEAFF. Written as DNA, the CDR3 is TGTGCCAGCAGCTTAGATTTTCTGGGTGTACGGACTGAAGCTTTCTTT.

Points on this clonotype: This may stem from a read error, because a much larger clone lies one nucleotide away. The chain uses TRBV24-1 and TRBJ2-7, with 8 bases aligning to TRBD1. The assigned J gene may be wrong: the sequence end matches TRBJ2-1 better. The CDR3 is 15 amino acids. Germline CDR1 and CDR2: KGHDR and SFDVKD. CDR3 sequence: CATSAYRGNSYEQFF. CDR3 DNA sequence: TGTGCCACCAGTGCCTACAGGGGGAATTCCTACGAGCAGTTCTTC.

This clonotype was observed at least ten times. The chain combines TRBV9 with TRBJ2-1, with 11 bases identical to TRBD2. V trimming: 0 bases; J trimming: 4 bases; junction bases outside the gene matches: 0. The germline V gene has CDR1 SGDLS and CDR2 YYNGEE. This CDR3 region has 15 residues. The CDR3 DNA reads TGTGCCAGCAGCGTAGTAGCGGGAGGGTACAATGAGCAGTTCTTC. This gives the protein CASSVVAGGYNEQFF.

This clonotype has just a few counts. This chain joins TRBV14 and TRBJ1-2, with 9 bases lining up with TRBD1. Germline trimming cut 2 bases from V and 6 bases from J; bases unmatched to any gene: 7. The length of the CDR3 is 15 residues. Germline V gives CDR1 SGHDN, CDR2 FVKESK. For the CDR3, the DNA is TGTGCCAGCAGCCAAACAGGGGGCGCTTATGATGGCTACACCTTC. Amino acids: CASSQTGGAYDGYTF.

This clonotype has at least ten counts. The chain uses TRBV7-6 and TRBJ2-1; D may be TRBD2 (6 bases). The V gene lost 5 bases and the J gene lost 2 bases, with 10 bases spanning the gap. CDR1 is SGHVS and CDR2 is FNYEAQ in the germline V gene. The CDR3 has 14 amino acids. CDR3 DNA sequence: TGTGCCAGCAGCCGGGACTCCACCTACAATGAGCAGTTCTTC. It encodes CASSRDSTYNEQFF.

This clonotype was detected a few times. Given a much more abundant clone one base away, this may be a read error. The V and J genes are TRBV28 and TRBJ1-2; 7 bases are shared with TRBD1. The CDR3 spans 15 residues. From germline, CDR1 is MDHEN and CDR2 SYDVKM. In nucleotides, the CDR3 is TGTGCCTGCAGAGTCCGACAGGGCACTAACTATGGCTACACCTTC. Translating it yields CACRVRQGTNYGYTF.

This clonotype appeared a few times. J is TRBJ1-1 and V is TRBV29-1, with D possibly being TRBD1 (6 bases). Germline V gene lookup returns CDR1 SQVTM and CDR2 ANQGSEA. This CDR3 region has 14 residues. The ends were cut back, 0 bases at V and 4 bases at J, with 12 bases in the middle. CDR3 DNA sequence: TGCAGCGTTGAAGAAGTACAGGGAGGCACTGAAGCTTTCTTT. Encoded protein: CSVEEVQGGTEAFF.

In its sample, this clonotype was seen a few times. The rearrangement links TRBV6-2 or TRBV6-3 to TRBJ2-2; TRBD1 aligns across 7 bases. V lost 8 bases, J lost 0 bases, and 18 bases stayed unmatched. Germline CDR1 reads MNHEY; CDR2 reads SVGEGT. The CDR3 spans 19 residues. CDR3 residues: CASASKFSGTETNTGELFF. CDR3 nucleotides: TGTGCCAGCGCCTCCAAATTCTCCGGGACAGAGACGAACACCGGGGAGCTGTTTTTT.

At least ten counts were recorded for this clonotype. V is TRBV12-3 or TRBV12-4 and J is TRBJ2-5, with no clear D. This CDR3 contains 14 residues. Trimming stripped 0 bases from V and 2 bases from J, with 7 bases between. This CDR3 reads CASSLAAAQETQYF. CDR3 sequence (DNA): TGTGCCAGCAGTTTAGCGGCAGCACAAGAGACCCAGTACTTC.

At least ten counts were recorded for this clonotype. The V call is TRBV2, the J call TRBJ1-2, with no clear D. Trimming pared 4 bases from V and 4 bases from J, leaving 13 bases between. The germline gives CDR1 SNHLY, CDR2 FYNNEI. The CDR3 is made up of 14 amino acids. CDR3 residues: CASSGDYPLYGYTF. CDR3 DNA: TGTGCCAGCAGTGGGGATTACCCTCTCTATGGCTACACCTTC.